This entry concerns a single TCR beta chain. Its antigen is as yet unknown. Measured with immunoSEQ multiplex PCR; TCRdb has only the in-frame clones, and not every one. The repertoire consists of fewer than 200,000 clones, with around nine tenths occurring once and the leading ten covering 2% to 3%. The CDR3 is 16 amino acids. The junction had 13 bases not matched to a gene; V was cut back by 5 bases and J by 5 bases. Looked up from germline, CDR1 is SGHRS and CDR2 is YFSETQ. This record belongs to a study of cytomegalovirus exposure and HLA in healthy donors. Broader study findings: As was reported, the classifier diagnosed cytomegalovirus status with high specificity and sensitivity. The listing of 150 to 200 TCR beta chains classed them as cytomegalovirus-associated. Subsequent analysis found a tendency for first-cohort TCR clusters to co-occur within the approximately 130 validation repertoires.

The specimen sequenced was PBMCs. The TCR comes from a man between 18 and 35 years old in good health and CMV-seropositive. The gene calls are TRBV5-1 and TRBJ1-1, with 9 bases fitting TRBD1. The CDR3 nucleotides are TGCGCCAGCAGACGTGTATACAGGGGGCGTCGGACTGAAGCTTTCTTT. This encodes CASRRVYRGRRTEAFF.